A single sample is the source of the 7 T cell receptor beta chains below, sequenced in a study of blood T cells in healthy people across ages (dated by TCRdb to 2015 to 2017). The protocol used for the library was 5' RACE. Instrument used: Illumina HiSeq 2500. A second PCR of about 7 to 12 cycles was run with a J-beta primer mix and a sample-barcoded 5' primer. TCRdb reprocessing: public reads trimmed at Q25 with fastp, clones called with MiXCR, in-frame beta chains kept. Rows matching on CDR3 protein sequence are summarized as one entry with the most common DNA and genes. A total of around 870,000 distinct CDR3 sequences appear in this sample, around 28% of them only once. In total, the top ten clones hold approximately 15% of the sample. The sample taken for sequencing was blood. The origin of the receptors is a woman older than 75 in good health.

The rearrangement links TRBV5-1 to TRBJ1-1; D is possibly TRBD1 (5 bases). CDR3 size: 15 residues. V gave up 0 bases and J gave up 6 bases, with 15 bases separating them. Germline assignment: CDR1 SGHRS and CDR2 YFSETQ. As DNA, the CDR3 is TGCGCCAGCAGCTTGGCTTTTGGGGGGACGCCTGAAGCTTTCTTT. Amino acid sequence: CASSLAFGGTPEAFF.

This clonotype was seen ten or more times. The chain recombines TRBV7-2 with TRBJ1-4; D possibly corresponds to TRBD1 (6 bases). Trimming stripped 5 bases from V and 8 bases from J, with 18 bases between. Germline-derived CDR1 and CDR2 are SGHTA and FQGNSA. This CDR3 is built from 15 residues. CDR3 DNA sequence: TGTGCCAGCAGCCCCCTTGGACAGTTTGGCGAAAAACTGTTTTTT. It specifies CASSPLGQFGEKLFF.

This clonotype was counted many times. The chain couples TRBV7-2 to TRBJ2-7; possibly TRBD1 for D (6 bases). This CDR3 region has 13 residues. In germline, CDR1 is SGHTA, CDR2 FQGNSA. Trimming took 4 bases from V and 11 from J, leaving 18 bases between them. As DNA, the CDR3 is TGTGCCAGCAGCTCCTCACAGGGCTTAGAGGAGTACTTC. As protein: CASSSSQGLEEYF.

The chain has TRBV20-1 and TRBJ1-2; 9 bases map to TRBD1. Germline values: CDR1 DFQATT, CDR2 SNEGSKA (reference sequence). The trim removed 3 bases at V and 3 bases at J, leaving 14 bases unmatched. The CDR3 loop spans 17 amino acids. DNA for the CDR3: TGCAGTGCTAGTCCCCCTATCCGGGACAGGGTGGACTATGGCTACACCTTC. Translated, it gives CSASPPIRDRVDYGYTF.

Worth noting for this clonotype: A much larger clone differs from this one at a single base, so this may be a read error. The CDR3 nucleotides are TGTGCCTGGAACCTGGGACAGGGGTATTACTATGGCTACACCTTC. Residues: CAWNLGQGYYYGYTF. The chain couples TRBV30 to TRBJ1-2; TRBD1 agrees at 10 bases. The ends lost 4 bases at V and 3 bases at J; junction bases unmatched: 8. The CDR3 runs 15 residues. Looked up from germline, CDR1 is GTSNPN and CDR2 is SVGIG (reference sequence). Based on the CDR3 plus reference TRBV30 and TRBJ1-2, the full variable domain is SQTIHQWPATLVQPVGSPLSLECTVEGTSNPNLYWYRQAAGRGLQLLFYSVGIGQISSEVPQNLSASRPQDRQFILSSKKLLLSDSGFYLCAWNLGQGYYYGYTFGSGTRLTVV.

This clonotype was picked up a small number of times. Written as DNA, the CDR3 is TGTGCCACCAGCAGAGAAGGACAGGGGATTATCAATCAGCCCCAGCATTTT. Encoded protein: CATSREGQGIINQPQHF. V is TRBV15 and J is TRBJ1-5; 9 bases fit TRBD1. Germline lookup yields CDR1 LNHNV and CDR2 YYDKDF (reference sequence). Germline trimming cut 0 bases from V and 3 bases from J; bases unmatched to any gene: 6. This CDR3 has 17 residues. Together with reference TRBV15 and TRBJ1-5, the CDR3 gives the full variable domain: DAMVIQNPRYQVTQFGKPVTLSCSQTLNHNVMYWYQQKSSQAPKLLFHYYDKDFNNEADTPDNFQSRRPNTSFCFLDIRSPGLGDTAMYLCATSREGQGIINQPQHFGDGTRLSIL.

In its sample, this clonotype was seen many times. This CDR3 reads CSVGFRAHGETQYF. CDR3 coding DNA: TGCAGCGTTGGATTCAGGGCACACGGGGAGACCCAGTACTTC. The chain couples TRBV29-1 to TRBJ2-5; maybe TRBD1 (5 bases). Germline CDR1 and CDR2: SQVTM and ANQGSEA. This CDR3 region has 14 residues. Trimming stripped 4 bases from V and 5 bases from J, with 17 bases between.